These T cell receptor beta chains were read from a single sample in a study of OX40 agonist ivuxolimab in advanced cancers. Assay used: immunoSEQ multiplex PCR; TCRdb lists only in-frame clones, some missing. The sample consists of 77,000 or so clones, around 90% of them appearing once. Material: CD4+ or CD8+ T cells sorted from blood, obtained in a trial of the OX40 agonist ivuxolimab. The receptors derive from an adult with an advanced solid tumor such as melanoma, head and neck, liver or kidney cancer. CDR3s include the opening cysteine and the closing phenylalanine or tryptophan. A D gene is named only where the DNA matches it firmly. Clone size is shown for a subset of rows, as once, few, many or a class of expanded clone.

TRBV9	NA	TRBJ1-2	NA	TGTGCCAGCAGCGTAGGAACGGATAACTATGGCTACACCTTC	CASSVGTDNYGYTF
TRBV6-5	NA	TRBJ1-5	NA	TGTGCCAGCAGTTACTCGGAGGGTGATCAGCCCCAGCATTTT	CASSYSEGDQPQHF
TRBV11-2	NA	TRBJ1-5	NA	TGTGCCAGCAGCTTAGGGGCCCATGTGGAGGACAATCAGCCCCAGCATTTT	CASSLGAHVEDNQPQHF
TRBV14	NA	TRBJ1-1	NA	TGTGCCAGCAGCCAAGTTCAGGGGCCGAAGAACACTGAAGCTTTCTTT	CASSQVQGPKNTEAFF
TRBV12-5	TRBD1	TRBJ2-1	NA	TGTGCTAGTGGCCTCATCACAGGGGACAATGAGCAGTTCTTC	CASGLITGDNEQFF
TRBV11-1	NA	TRBJ2-3	NA	TGTGCCAGCAGCCCTCTGCGCAGCCGGCTCAATACGCAGTATTTT	CASSPLRSRLNTQYF
TRBV5-4	NA	TRBJ2-7	NA	TGTGCCAGCAGCTTGGTAGGGGGGTTACTCTACGAGCAGTACTTC	CASSLVGGLLYEQYF
TRBV19	NA	TRBJ2-7	NA	TGTGCCAGTAGGGAGGGGTACGAGCAGTACTTC	CASREGYEQYF
TRBV5-6	TRBD2	TRBJ2-3	NA	TGTGCCAGCAGCTTTCCGGGACTAGCGGGGGAGGATACGCAGTATTTT	CASSFPGLAGEDTQYF
TRBV5-5	NA	TRBJ2-7	NA	TGTGCCAGCAGCTTAGGAGGAGACTACGAGCAGTACTTC	CASSLGGDYEQYF
TRBV7-3	NA	TRBJ2-1	NA	TGTGCCAGCAGCCCCCTGGGGCTAAACAATGAGCAGTTCTTC	CASSPLGLNNEQFF
TRBV4-1	NA	TRBJ1-1	NA	TGCGCCAGCAGCCCCCGGGACATGAACACTGAAGCTTTCTTT	CASSPRDMNTEAFF
TRBV14	NA	TRBJ2-3	NA	TGTGCCAGCAGCCTCGCTAGCACAGATACGCAGTATTTT	CASSLASTDTQYF
TRBV6-1	TRBD2	TRBJ2-7	NA	TGTGCCAGCAGTCGGAGCGGGGGTATGCTCGAGCAGTACTTC	CASSRSGGMLEQYF
TRBV27	NA	TRBJ2-1	NA	TGTGCCAGCAGTTTATCGGCCAATGAGCAGTTCTTC	CASSLSANEQFF
TRBV7-8	NA	TRBJ2-7	NA	TGTGCCAGCAGCCGAACAGGAGGGTCCACCTACGAGCAGTACTTC	CASSRTGGSTYEQYF
TRBV5-1	NA	TRBJ1-2	medium-sized	TGCGCCAGCAGCTTGGGGGAGGACTACGGCTACACCTTC	CASSLGEDYGYTF
TRBV13	NA	TRBJ2-7	NA	TGTGCCAGCAGCTCTACCTGGGTCGAGCAGTACTTC	CASSSTWVEQYF
TRBV15	NA	TRBJ2-4	NA	TGTGCCACCAGCAGAGATACCCCGGAGGCCAAAAACATTCAGTACTTC	CATSRDTPEAKNIQYF
TRBV4-1	NA	TRBJ1-2	NA	TGCGCCAGCAGCCAAGTCCTCGGGGGTAACTATGGCTACACCTTC	CASSQVLGGNYGYTF
TRBV7-2	NA	TRBJ2-3	NA	TGTGCCAGCAGCTTAGTTAACGGAGGAGATACGCAGTATTTT	CASSLVNGGDTQYF
TRBV4-1	NA	TRBJ2-7	NA	TGCGCCAGCAGCCAAGAGGGAGAGCAGTACTTC	CASSQEGEQYF
TRBV9	TRBD2	TRBJ2-5	NA	TGTGCCAGCAGCGGGACTAGCGGTGAAGAGACCCAGTACTTC	CASSGTSGEETQYF
TRBV7-9	TRBD1	TRBJ1-1	NA	TGTGCCAGCAGCCCATCCGGGACAGAGATGAACACTGAAGCTTTCTTT	CASSPSGTEMNTEAFF
TRBV7-3	NA	TRBJ2-1	NA	TGTGCCAGCAGCTTATTTGGTTGGACTTCCTACAATGAGCAGTTCTTC	CASSLFGWTSYNEQFF
TRBV7-2	TRBD2	TRBJ2-3	NA	TGTGCCAGCAGCCAAAGAGCGGGGAGACACACAGATACGCAGTATTTT	CASSQRAGRHTDTQYF
TRBV9	TRBD2	TRBJ2-1	NA	TGTGCCAGCAGCCCCTCGGGGGGGGAGAATGAGCAGTTCTTC	CASSPSGGENEQFF
TRBV4-2	TRBD2	TRBJ2-7	once	TGTGCCAGCAGCCTTTCGGGGGGACTTAGCGGGTTTTCCCATGACGAGCAGTACTTC	CASSLSGGLSGFSHDEQYF
TRBV15	NA	TRBJ2-7	NA	TGTGCCACCAGCAGAGACACTTCCTACGAGCAGTACTTC	CATSRDTSYEQYF
TRBV7-6	TRBD2	TRBJ2-3	NA	TGTGCCAGCAGCTTCCGGACTAGCGGGGACACAGATACGCAGTATTTT	CASSFRTSGDTDTQYF
TRBV19	NA	TRBJ1-2	NA	TGTGCCAGTAGTCCGACGGACAGCAACTATGGCTACACCTTC	CASSPTDSNYGYTF
TRBV15	NA	TRBJ1-2	NA	TGTGCCACCAGCACTGACAACTATGGCTACACCTTC	CATSTDNYGYTF
TRBV13	NA	TRBJ1-5	NA	TGTGCCAGCAGCTTCGGGGGGCAGGGAAGCAATCAGCCCCAGCATTTT	CASSFGGQGSNQPQHF
TRBV15	TRBD1	TRBJ1-4	once	TGTGCCACCAGCAGATTACACGTAGGGGGCGAGACGGGTGATGAAAAACTGTTTTTT	CATSRLHVGGETGDEKLFF
TRBV7-2	NA	TRBJ1-5	NA	TGTGCCAGCAGCTTAGGGCGGATTAGCAATCAGCCCCAGCATTTT	CASSLGRISNQPQHF
TRBV9	NA	TRBJ2-7	NA	TGTGCCAGCAGCTCATCCGGGGGGCGAGAGCAGTACTTC	CASSSSGGREQYF
TRBV7-6	NA	TRBJ2-6	NA	TGTGCCAGCAGCCCAGGTGGGGCCAACGTCCTGACTTTC	CASSPGGANVLTF
TRBV6-1	NA	TRBJ1-1	NA	TGTGCCAGCAGTGAAACCGTGGCGGGGTTCGAAAACACTGAAGCTTTCTTT	CASSETVAGFENTEAFF
TRBV7-2	NA	TRBJ1-1	NA	TGTGCCAGCAGCCCCTCGACCGAAGACATCAAGAACACTGAAGCTTTCTTT	CASSPSTEDIKNTEAFF
TRBV27	NA	TRBJ2-2	NA	TGTGCCAGCAGTTTTCTCTCCTTTGCGAACACCGGGGAGCTGTTTTTT	CASSFLSFANTGELFF